The source of this T cell receptor (beta chain) is a study of T cells in Graves' hyperthyroidism and ophthalmopathy. Amplification of TCR beta CDR3 regions used RNA as the template. In the first-round RT-PCR of the TCR CDR3, the HTBI primer set was used. One entry per CDR3 protein, called by TCRdb with MiXCR from the multiplex PCR reads. The sample has about 350,000 distinct CDR3 sequences, roughly 13% seen once. Stable Graves' hyperthyroidism denoted no ophthalmopathy progression over 18 months. Hyperthyroidism, newly diagnosed and lasting under 2 months, affected patients aged 18 to 65. V was shortened by 4 bases and J by 1 base, with 16 bases between the two germline ends. CDR3 length equals 16 residues. CDR1 is MNHEY and CDR2 is SVGEGT in the germline V gene. Whole-study results and caveats: Most thyroid clonotypes expanded above 0.001 appeared in blood too. For ophthalmopathy, model prediction preceded onset by a median roughly 6.5 months.

Notes on this clonotype: No antigen is known for it.

Sequenced sample: blood. The chain links TRBV6-2 or TRBV6-3 to TRBJ1-1, with a tentative D call TRBD1 (6 bases). The clonotype was recovered from a woman aged 25 to 45 with Graves' hyperthyroidism. In nucleotides, the CDR3 is TGTGCCAGCAGTTGGGGACACGGCAGGACGAACACTGAAGCTTTCTTT. Protein sequence: CASSWGHGRTNTEAFF.